Here is one T cell receptor beta chain with its context. As every portion of the isolated RNA was reverse transcribed, the sequencing read expressed TCRB transcripts. Only in-frame clones appear in the TCRdb table, and some are missing; sequencing was by immunoSEQ multiplex PCR. The sample yields around 500,000 clones, approximately 28% seen once. The CDR3 is 13 amino acids. The germline V gene has CDR1 MNHEY and CDR2 SMNVEV (reference sequence). This record comes from a study of beta chain features in type 1 diabetes. The chain carries TRBV27 and TRBJ2-5, with 8 bases fitting TRBD1. Judging by the DNA end, TRBJ2-7 fits better; the J call may be wrong. The receptor was derived from a man aged 18 to 29 in good health. Sequencing was performed on naive CD4+ T cells from blood. The CDR3 protein is CASSRTGPYEQYF. CDR3 nucleotides: TGTGCCAGCAGTAGGACAGGGCCCTACGAGCAGTACTTC.